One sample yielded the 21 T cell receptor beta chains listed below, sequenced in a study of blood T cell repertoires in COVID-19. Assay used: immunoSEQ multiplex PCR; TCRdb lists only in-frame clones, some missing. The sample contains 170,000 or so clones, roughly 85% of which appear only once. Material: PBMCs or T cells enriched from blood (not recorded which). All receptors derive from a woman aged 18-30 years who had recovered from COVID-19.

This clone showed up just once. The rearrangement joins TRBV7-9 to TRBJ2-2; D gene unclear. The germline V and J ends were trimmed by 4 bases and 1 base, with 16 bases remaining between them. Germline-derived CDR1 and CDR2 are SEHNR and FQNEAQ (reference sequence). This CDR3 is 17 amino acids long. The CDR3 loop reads CASSSPNTLKNTGELFF. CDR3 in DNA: TGTGCCAGCAGCTCTCCCAATACTCTCAAGAACACCGGGGAGCTGTTTTTT.

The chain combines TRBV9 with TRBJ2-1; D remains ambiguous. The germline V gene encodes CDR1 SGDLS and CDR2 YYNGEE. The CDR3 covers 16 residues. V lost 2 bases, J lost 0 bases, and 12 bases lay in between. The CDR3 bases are TGTGCCAGCAGCGTCCATCCAGCTAGCTCCTACAATGAGCAGTTCTTC. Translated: CASSVHPASSYNEQFF.

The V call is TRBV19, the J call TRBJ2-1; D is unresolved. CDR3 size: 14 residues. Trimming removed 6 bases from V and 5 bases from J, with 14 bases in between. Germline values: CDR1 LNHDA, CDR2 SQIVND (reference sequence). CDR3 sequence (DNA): TGTGCCAGTAGCCTTCCGTCTAAAAACAATGAGCAGTTCTTC. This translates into CASSLPSKNNEQFF.

The CDR3 reads CASSLAGIEGAFF. CDR3 DNA sequence: TGTGCCAGCAGCTTGGCAGGGATTGAAGGAGCTTTCTTT. V and J are TRBV5-4 and TRBJ1-1; D might be TRBD1 (5 bases). The CDR3 covers 13 residues. Germline values: CDR1 SGHNT, CDR2 YYREEE (reference sequence). V was clipped by 0 bases and J by 10 bases, with 13 bases between them.

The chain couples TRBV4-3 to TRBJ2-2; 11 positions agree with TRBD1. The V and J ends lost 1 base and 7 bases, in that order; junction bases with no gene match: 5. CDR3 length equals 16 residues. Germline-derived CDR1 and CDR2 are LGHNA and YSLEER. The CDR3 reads CASSQGSDRGLGELFF. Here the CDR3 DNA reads TGCGCCAGCAGCCAAGGGTCGGACAGGGGGCTCGGGGAGCTGTTTTTT.

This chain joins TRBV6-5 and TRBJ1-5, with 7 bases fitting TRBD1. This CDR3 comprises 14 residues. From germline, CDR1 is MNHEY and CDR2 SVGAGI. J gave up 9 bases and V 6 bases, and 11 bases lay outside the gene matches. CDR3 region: CASRTRQGLGPQHF. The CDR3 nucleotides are TGTGCCAGCAGAACACGACAGGGCCTAGGGCCCCAGCATTTT.

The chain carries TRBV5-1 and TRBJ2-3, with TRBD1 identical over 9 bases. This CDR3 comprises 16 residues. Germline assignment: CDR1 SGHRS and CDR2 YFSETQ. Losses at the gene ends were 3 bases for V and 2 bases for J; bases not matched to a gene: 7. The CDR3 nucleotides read TGCGCCAGCAGCTGGGGGACAGGGACCTACACAGATACGCAGTATTTT. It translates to CASSWGTGTYTDTQYF.

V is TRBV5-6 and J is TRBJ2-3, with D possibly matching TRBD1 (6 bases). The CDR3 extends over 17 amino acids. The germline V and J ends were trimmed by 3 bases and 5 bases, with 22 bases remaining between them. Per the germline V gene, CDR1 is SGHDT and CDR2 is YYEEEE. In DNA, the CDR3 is TGTGCCAGCAGCTCGCTGGACCGTCGGGACAAGAAAGATACGCAGTATTTT. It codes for CASSSLDRRDKKDTQYF.

The CDR3 nucleotides read TGCAGTGCTAGTTACGAGGGGGGGGATGAGCAGTTCTTC. As protein: CSASYEGGDEQFF. The chain employs TRBV20-1 and TRBJ2-1; TRBD2 is a possible D gene (7 bases). V was trimmed by 3 bases and J by 8 bases, leaving 14 bases between them. The CDR3 consists of 13 residues. CDR1 and CDR2 (germline): DFQATT, SNEGSKA (reference sequence).

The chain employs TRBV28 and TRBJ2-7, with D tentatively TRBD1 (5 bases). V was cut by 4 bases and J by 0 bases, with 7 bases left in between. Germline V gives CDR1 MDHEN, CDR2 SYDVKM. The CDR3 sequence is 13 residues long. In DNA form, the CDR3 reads TGTGCCAGCAGTTACGACAGCTCCTACGAGCAGTACTTC. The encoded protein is CASSYDSSYEQYF.

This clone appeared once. The CDR3 spells CASSSTRYNEQFF. The CDR3 DNA reads as TGTGCCAGCTCATCCACTAGGTACAATGAGCAGTTCTTC. The chain is built from TRBV18 and TRBJ2-1, with a possible D match to TRBD2 (5 bases). CDR3 length: 13 residues. Germline V gene data show CDR1 as KGHSH and CDR2 as LQKENI. The V and J ends lost 5 bases and 4 bases respectively, with 9 bases between them.

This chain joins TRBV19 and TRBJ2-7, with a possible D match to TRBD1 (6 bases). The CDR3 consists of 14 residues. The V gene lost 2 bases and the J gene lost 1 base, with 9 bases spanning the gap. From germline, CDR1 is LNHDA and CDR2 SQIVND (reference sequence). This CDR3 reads CASSIRDNSYEQYF. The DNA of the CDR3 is TGTGCCAGTAGTATACGGGACAATTCCTACGAGCAGTACTTC.

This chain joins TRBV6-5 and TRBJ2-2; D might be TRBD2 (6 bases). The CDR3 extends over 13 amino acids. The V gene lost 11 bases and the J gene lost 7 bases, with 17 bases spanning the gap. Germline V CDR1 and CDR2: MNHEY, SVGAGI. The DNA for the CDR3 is TGTGCCGTGGGCCGCGGGGCGGACGGGGAGCTGTTTTTT. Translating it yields CAVGRGADGELFF.

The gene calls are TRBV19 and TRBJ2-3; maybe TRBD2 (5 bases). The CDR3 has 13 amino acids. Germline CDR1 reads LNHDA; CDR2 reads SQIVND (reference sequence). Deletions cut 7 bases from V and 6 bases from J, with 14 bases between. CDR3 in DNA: TGTGCCAGTACTCCCCCGGGGTCCGATACGCAGTATTTT. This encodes CASTPPGSDTQYF.

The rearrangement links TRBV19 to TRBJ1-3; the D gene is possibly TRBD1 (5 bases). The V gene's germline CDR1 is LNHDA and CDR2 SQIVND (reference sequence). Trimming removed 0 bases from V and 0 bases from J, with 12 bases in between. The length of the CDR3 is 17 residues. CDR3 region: CASSIEPPTVSGNTIYF. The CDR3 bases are TGTGCCAGTAGTATAGAACCCCCGACAGTCTCTGGAAACACCATATATTTT.

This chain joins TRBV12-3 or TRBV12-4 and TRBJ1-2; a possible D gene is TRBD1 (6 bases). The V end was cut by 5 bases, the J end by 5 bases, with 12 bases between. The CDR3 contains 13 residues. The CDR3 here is CASSNGTWYGYTF. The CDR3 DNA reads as TGTGCCAGCAGTAATGGGACATGGTATGGCTACACCTTC.

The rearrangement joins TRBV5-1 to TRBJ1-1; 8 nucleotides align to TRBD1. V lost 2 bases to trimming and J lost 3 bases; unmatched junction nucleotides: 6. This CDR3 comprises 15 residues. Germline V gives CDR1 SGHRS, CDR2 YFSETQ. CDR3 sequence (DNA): TGCGCCAGCAGCTTATTTGACAGGGGAGACACTGAAGCTTTCTTT. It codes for CASSLFDRGDTEAFF. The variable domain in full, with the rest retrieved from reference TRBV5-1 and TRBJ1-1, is KAGVTQTPRYLIKTRGQQVTLSCSPISGHRSVSWYQQTPGQGLQFLFEYFSETQRNKGNFPGRFSGRQFSNSRSEMNVSTLELGDSALYLCASSLFDRGDTEAFFGQGTRLTVV.

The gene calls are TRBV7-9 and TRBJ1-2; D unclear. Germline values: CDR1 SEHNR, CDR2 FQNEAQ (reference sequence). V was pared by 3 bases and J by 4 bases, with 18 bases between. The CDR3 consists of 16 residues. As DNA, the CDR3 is TGTGCCAGCAGCTTCTCCGGGTCCGCGGCCAGCTATGGCTACACCTTC. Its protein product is CASSFSGSAASYGYTF.

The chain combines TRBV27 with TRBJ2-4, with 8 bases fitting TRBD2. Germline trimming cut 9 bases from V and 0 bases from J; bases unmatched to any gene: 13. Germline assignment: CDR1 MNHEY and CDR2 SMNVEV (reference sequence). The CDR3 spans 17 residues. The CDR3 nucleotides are TGTGCCAGACCGGGACTAGTAGGACCGGGAGCCAAAAACATTCAGTACTTC. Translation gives CARPGLVGPGAKNIQYF.

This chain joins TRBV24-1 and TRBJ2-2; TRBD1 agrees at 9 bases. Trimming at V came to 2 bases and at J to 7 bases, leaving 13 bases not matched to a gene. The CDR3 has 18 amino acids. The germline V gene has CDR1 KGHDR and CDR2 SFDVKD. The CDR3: CATSDSSMGQGMFGELFF. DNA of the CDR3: TGTGCCACCAGTGATTCTAGTATGGGACAGGGTATGTTCGGGGAGCTGTTTTTT.

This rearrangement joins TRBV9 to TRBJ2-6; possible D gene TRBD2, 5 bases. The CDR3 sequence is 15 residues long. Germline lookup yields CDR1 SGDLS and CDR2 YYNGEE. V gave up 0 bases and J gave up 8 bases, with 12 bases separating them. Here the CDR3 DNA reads TGTGCCAGCAGCGTAGAGAGGGTAGCTACCAACGTCCTGACTTTC. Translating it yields CASSVERVATNVLTF.